This record covers a single T cell receptor (beta chain). What it binds is not known. Runs used v3.0 of the immunoSEQ assay and were done at survey level. The repertoire was sequenced with immunoSEQ multiplex PCR; TCRdb's copy has only in-frame clones and lacks some. The sample has about 24,000 clones; approximately 88% are singletons. These data belong to a study of long-term antiretroviral therapy in people with HIV. About the study: By about a decade, the earliest samples predate the 2015 immediate-ART recommendation.

V lost 2 bases, J lost 7 bases, and 14 bases lay in between. This CDR3 is 14 amino acids long. Germline V CDR1 and CDR2: GTSNPN, SVGIG (reference sequence). Study-wide results and caveats: Upon ART, diversity increased but remained lower than transplant donor controls. Investigators report no available data on ART adherence, viral resistance or therapy changes. Within the repertoire, clones expanded before ART were dominant at all time points.

The chain combines TRBV30 with TRBJ1-4; D unclear. This receptor was obtained from a man aged 50 or older with HIV. Sequenced here: unsorted PBMCs, sampled 1.8 years before starting antiretroviral therapy. CDR3 sequence reads: CAWSLFPGSEKLFF. For the CDR3, the DNA is TGTGCCTGGAGTCTTTTTCCGGGAAGTGAAAAACTGTTTTTT.